A single T cell receptor (beta chain) is shown here with its context. What it recognizes is unknown. The data are from a study of OX40 agonist ivuxolimab in advanced cancers. Study as a whole: Hepatocellular carcinoma, melanoma, renal cell or head and neck cancer was diagnosed in the dose-escalation patients. Study conclusions and caveats: Also showing low normalized T-cell clonal expansion were some of the nonresponders. What antigens the expanded peripheral T cells recognized was never established.

Method: immunoSEQ multiplex PCR; TCRdb's copy keeps in-frame clones and lacks some. The table has tens of thousands of clones, around 80% seen once; the top ten hold approximately 1.7%. Blood sampling was done at baseline, cycle 4 day 1, and cycle 7 day 1. In germline, CDR1 is SEHNR, CDR2 FQNEAQ (reference sequence). The CDR3 sequence is 15 residues long. The ends lost 5 bases at V and 6 bases at J; junction bases unmatched: 5. The chain couples TRBV7-9 to TRBJ1-4; 11 nucleotides agree with TRBD1. The receptor was isolated from an adult with an advanced solid tumor such as melanoma, head and neck, liver or kidney cancer. The sequencing here drew on CD4+ or CD8+ T cells sorted from blood, taken in a trial of the OX40 agonist ivuxolimab. The CDR3 protein is CASSRGTGGHEKLFF. CDR3 in DNA: TGTGCCAGCAGCAGAGGGACAGGGGGGCATGAAAAACTGTTTTTT.